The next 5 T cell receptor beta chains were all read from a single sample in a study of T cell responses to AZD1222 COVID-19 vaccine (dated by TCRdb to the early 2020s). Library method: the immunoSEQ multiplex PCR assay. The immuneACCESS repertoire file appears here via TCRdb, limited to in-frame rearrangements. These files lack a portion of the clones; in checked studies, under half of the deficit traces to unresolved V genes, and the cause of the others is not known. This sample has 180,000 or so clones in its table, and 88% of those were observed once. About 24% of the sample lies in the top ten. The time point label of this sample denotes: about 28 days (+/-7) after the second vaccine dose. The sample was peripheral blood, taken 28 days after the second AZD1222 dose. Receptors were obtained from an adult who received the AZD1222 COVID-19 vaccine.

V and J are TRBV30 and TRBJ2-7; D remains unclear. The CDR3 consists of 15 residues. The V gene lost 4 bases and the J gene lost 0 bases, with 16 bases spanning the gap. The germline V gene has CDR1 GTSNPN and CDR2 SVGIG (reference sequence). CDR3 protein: CAWNPGQARSYEQYF. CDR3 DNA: TGTGCCTGGAACCCTGGCCAGGCCCGCTCCTACGAGCAGTACTTC.

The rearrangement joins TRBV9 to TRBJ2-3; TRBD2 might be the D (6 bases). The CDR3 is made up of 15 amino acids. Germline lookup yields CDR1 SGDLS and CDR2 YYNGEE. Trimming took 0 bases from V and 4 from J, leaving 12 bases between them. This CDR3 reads CASSVVGGDADTQYF. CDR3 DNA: TGTGCCAGCAGCGTAGTCGGAGGGGACGCAGATACGCAGTATTTT.

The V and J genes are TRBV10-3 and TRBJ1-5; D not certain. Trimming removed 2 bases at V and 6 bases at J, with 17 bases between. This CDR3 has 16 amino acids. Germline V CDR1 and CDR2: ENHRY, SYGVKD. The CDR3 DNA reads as TGTGCCATCAGTGAGACCGCGGCAGCGGGCGGTCAGCCCCAGCATTTT. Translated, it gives CAISETAAAGGQPQHF.

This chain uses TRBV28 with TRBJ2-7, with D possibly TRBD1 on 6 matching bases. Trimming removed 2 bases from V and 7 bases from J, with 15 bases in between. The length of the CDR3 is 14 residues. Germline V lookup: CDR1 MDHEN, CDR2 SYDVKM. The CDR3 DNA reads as TGTGCCAGCAGTTTAAGCCAGGGGCTGGGGGAGCAGTACTTC. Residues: CASSLSQGLGEQYF.

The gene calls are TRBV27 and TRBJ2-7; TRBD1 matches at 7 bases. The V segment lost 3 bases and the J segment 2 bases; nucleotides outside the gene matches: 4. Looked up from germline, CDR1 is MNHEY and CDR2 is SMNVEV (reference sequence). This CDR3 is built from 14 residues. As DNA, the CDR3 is TGTGCCAGCAGTTTTGGGACAGTTCCCTACGAGCAGTACTTC. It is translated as CASSFGTVPYEQYF.